This T cell receptor beta chain came from a study of cytomegalovirus exposure and HLA in healthy donors. The CDR3 runs 15 residues. Germline CDR1 KGHSH, CDR2 LQKENI. V lost 0 bases and J 2 bases, leaving 8 bases between the germline ends. Profiling relied on immunoSEQ multiplex PCR, and the TCRdb table lists in-frame clones only, not all of them. Of hundreds of thousands of clones listed, roughly 90% are singletons. For this clone: Antigen unknown.

Points from the study as a whole: The finding came from a later analysis; first-cohort TCR clusters tended to co-occur in the roughly 110 validation repertoires.

The sequenced sample was PBMCs. This sequence was found in a woman between 18 and 29 years old in good health and CMV-seronegative. The chain carries TRBV18 and TRBJ1-5, with D tentatively TRBD1 (6 bases). The chain's CDR3 is CASSPPSGGNQPQHF. The CDR3, as DNA: TGTGCCAGCTCACCACCCTCAGGGGGCAATCAGCCCCAGCATTTT.